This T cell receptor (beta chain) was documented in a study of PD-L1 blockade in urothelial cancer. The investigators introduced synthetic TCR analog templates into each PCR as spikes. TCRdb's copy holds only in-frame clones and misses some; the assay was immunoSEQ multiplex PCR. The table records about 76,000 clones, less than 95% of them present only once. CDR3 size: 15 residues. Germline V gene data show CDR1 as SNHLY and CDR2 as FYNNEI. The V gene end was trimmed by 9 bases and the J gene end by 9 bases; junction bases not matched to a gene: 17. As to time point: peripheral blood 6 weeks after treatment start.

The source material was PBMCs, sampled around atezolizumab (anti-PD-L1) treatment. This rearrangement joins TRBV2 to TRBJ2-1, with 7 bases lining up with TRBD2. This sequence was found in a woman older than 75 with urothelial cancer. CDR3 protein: CASSTSDRGLGEQFF. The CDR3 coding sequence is TGTGCCAGTTCCACTAGCGACCGGGGGTTGGGTGAGCAGTTCTTC.